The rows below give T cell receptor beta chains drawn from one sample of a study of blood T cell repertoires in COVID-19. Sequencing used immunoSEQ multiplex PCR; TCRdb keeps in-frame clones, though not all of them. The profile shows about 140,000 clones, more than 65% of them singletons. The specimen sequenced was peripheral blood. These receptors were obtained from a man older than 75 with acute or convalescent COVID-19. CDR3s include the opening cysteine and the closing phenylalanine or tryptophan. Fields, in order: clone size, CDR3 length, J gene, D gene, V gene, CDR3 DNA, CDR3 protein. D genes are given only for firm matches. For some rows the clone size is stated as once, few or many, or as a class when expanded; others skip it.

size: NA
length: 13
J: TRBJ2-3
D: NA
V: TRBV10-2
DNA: TGCGCCAGCAGTGTTCTAGCTTCAGATACGCAGTATTTT
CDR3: CASSVLASDTQYF

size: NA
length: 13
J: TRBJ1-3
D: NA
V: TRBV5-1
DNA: TGCGCCAGCAGCTTGAGGGGAGGAAACACCATATATTTT
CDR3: CASSLRGGNTIYF

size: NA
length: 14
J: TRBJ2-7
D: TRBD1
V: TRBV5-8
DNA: TGTGCCAGCTCTTGGACAGGGAGCTCCTACGAGCAGTACTTC
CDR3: CASSWTGSSYEQYF

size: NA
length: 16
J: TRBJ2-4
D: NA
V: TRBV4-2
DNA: TGTGCCAGCAGCCAAGAAGGAGCACTAGCCAAAAACATTCAGTACTTC
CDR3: CASSQEGALAKNIQYF

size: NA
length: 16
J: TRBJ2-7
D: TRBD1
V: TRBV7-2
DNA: TGTGCCAGCAGCTCAGACGGGACAGTGCTCTCCTACGAGCAGTACTTC
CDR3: CASSSDGTVLSYEQYF

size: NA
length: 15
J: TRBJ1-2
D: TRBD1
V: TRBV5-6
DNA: TGTGCCAGCAGCCTGAAGCAACAGGGGATCCATGGCTACACCTTC
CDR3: CASSLKQQGIHGYTF

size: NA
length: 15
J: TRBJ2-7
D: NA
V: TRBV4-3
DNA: TGCGCCAGCAGCCCACAACAAGGGGGTCCCTACGAGCAGTACTTC
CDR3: CASSPQQGGPYEQYF

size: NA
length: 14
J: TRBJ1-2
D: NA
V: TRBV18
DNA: TGTGCCAGCTCCCTCGGGGATCCGGTCGCTGGCTACACCTTC
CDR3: CASSLGDPVAGYTF

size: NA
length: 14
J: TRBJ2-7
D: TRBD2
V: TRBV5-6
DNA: TGTGCCAGCAACCTGCGGGCGGGGGGGTACGAGCAGTACTTC
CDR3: CASNLRAGGYEQYF

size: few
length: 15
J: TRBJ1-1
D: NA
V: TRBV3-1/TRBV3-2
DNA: TGTGCCAGCAGCCCCTTACAGAGTCTGAACACTGAAGCTTTCTTT
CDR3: CASSPLQSLNTEAFF

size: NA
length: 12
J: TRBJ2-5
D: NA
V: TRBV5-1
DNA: TGCGCCAGCAGCTTCTCCGAGGAGACCCAGTACTTC
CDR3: CASSFSEETQYF

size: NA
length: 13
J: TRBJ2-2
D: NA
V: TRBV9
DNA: TGTGCCAGCAGCCCCCATGAGTGGGGGGAGCTGTTTTTT
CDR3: CASSPHEWGELFF

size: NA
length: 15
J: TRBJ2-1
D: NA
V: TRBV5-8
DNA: TGTGCCAGCAGCACCGACAGGGCGGGAGGCAATGAGCAGTTCTTC
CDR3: CASSTDRAGGNEQFF

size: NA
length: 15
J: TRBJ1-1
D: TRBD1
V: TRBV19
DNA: TGTGCCAGTAGCAAACCGGGACAGGGGTACACTGAAGCTTTCTTT
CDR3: CASSKPGQGYTEAFF

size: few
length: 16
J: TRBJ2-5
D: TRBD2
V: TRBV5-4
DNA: TGTGCCAGCAGCACCGGACTAGCGGGGGGTCAAGAGACCCAGTACTTC
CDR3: CASSTGLAGGQETQYF

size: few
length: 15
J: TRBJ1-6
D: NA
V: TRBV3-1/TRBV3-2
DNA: TGTGCCAGCAGCCAAGATACAGGGTTTAGTTCACCCCTCCACTTT
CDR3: CASSQDTGFSSPLHF

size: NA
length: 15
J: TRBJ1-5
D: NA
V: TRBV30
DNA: TGTGCCTGGAGTGTACGGGGTGCTTTCAATCAGCCCCAGCATTTT
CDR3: CAWSVRGAFNQPQHF

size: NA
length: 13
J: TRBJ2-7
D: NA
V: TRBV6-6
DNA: TGTGCCAGCAGTTACTCGTCCAGAAACGAGCAGTACTTC
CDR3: CASSYSSRNEQYF

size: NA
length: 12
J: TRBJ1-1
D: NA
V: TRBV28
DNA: TGTGCCAGCAGTTTGGGCCGCCGTGAAGCTTTCTTT
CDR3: CASSLGRREAFF

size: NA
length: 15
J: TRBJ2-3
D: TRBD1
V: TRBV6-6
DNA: TGTGCCAGCAGTTGGGGACAGGGAGTTGCAGATACGCAGTATTTT
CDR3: CASSWGQGVADTQYF

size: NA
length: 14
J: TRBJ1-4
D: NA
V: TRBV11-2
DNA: TGTGCCAGCAGCTTAGACGGAACTAATGAAAAACTGTTTTTT
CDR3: CASSLDGTNEKLFF

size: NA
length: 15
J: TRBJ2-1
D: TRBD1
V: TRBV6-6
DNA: TGTGCCAGCAGTTCGGACAGGGGGCTCAACAATGAGCAGTTCTTC
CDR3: CASSSDRGLNNEQFF

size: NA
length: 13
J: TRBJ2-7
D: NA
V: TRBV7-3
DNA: TGTGCCAGCAGCTTGATGCGGGGCTACGAGCAGTACTTC
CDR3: CASSLMRGYEQYF

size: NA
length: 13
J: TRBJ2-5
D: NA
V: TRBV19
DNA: TGTGCCAGTAGTATGGGGCGGCAAGAGACCCAGTACTTC
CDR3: CASSMGRQETQYF

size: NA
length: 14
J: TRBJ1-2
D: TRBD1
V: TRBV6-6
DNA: TGTGCCAGCAGTTACTCGGGACAGGGAAACGGCTACACCTTC
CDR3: CASSYSGQGNGYTF

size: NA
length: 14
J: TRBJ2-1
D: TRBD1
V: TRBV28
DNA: TGTGCCAGCAGCCGGGACAGGGCCGACAATGAGCAGTTCTTC
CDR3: CASSRDRADNEQFF

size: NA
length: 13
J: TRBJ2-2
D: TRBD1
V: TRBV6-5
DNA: TGTGCCAGCACTGGGACAGGGGCCGGGGAGCTGTTTTTT
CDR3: CASTGTGAGELFF

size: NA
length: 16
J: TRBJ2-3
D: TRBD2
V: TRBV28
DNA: TGTGCCAGCAGTCACGGACTAGCGGGGTTCACAGATACGCAGTATTTT
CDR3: CASSHGLAGFTDTQYF

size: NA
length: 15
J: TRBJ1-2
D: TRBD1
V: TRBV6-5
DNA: TGTGCCAGCAGACCTGACAGGGGGCGAGACTATGGCTACACCTTC
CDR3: CASRPDRGRDYGYTF

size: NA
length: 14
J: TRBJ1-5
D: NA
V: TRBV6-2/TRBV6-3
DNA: TGTGCCAGCAGTTATGGTAGCAACAATCAGCCCCAGCATTTT
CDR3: CASSYGSNNQPQHF

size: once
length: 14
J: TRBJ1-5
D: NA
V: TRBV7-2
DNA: TGTGCCAGCAGCTTAGTATCGGGGGATCAGCCCCAGCATTTT
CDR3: CASSLVSGDQPQHF

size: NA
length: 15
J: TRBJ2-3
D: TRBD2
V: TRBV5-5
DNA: TGTGCCAGCAGCGCCTTCAGCGGGGGGACAGATACGCAGTATTTT
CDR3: CASSAFSGGTDTQYF

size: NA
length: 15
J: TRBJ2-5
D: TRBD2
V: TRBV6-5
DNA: TGTGCCAGCACCTCGGGACTAGCGGGGCAAGAGACCCAGTACTTC
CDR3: CASTSGLAGQETQYF

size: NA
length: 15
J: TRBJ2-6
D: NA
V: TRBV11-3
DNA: TGTGCCAGCAGCTTAGAGAGCGACGGGGCCAACGTCCTGACTTTC
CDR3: CASSLESDGANVLTF

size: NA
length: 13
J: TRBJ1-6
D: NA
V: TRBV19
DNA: TGTGCCAGTAGTACGGGTCTAAATTCACCCCTCCACTTT
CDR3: CASSTGLNSPLHF

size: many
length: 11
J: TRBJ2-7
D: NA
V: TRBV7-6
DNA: TGTGCCAGCAGCCTTACGGGGGAGCAGTACTTC
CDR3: CASSLTGEQYF

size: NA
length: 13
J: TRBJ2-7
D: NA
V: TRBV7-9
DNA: TGTGCCAGCAGTCAGGACTTCTCCTACGAGCAGTACTTC
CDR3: CASSQDFSYEQYF

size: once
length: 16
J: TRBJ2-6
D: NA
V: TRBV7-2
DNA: TGTGCCAGCAGCCCTTCCGGGGGCTCTGGGGCCAACGTCCTGACTTTC
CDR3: CASSPSGGSGANVLTF

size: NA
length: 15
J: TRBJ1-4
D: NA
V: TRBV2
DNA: TGTGCCAGCAGTGAATCTTGGGTGCGGTATGAAAAACTGTTTTTT
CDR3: CASSESWVRYEKLFF

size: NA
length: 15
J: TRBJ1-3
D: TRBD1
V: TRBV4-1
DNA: TGCGCCAGCAGCCAAGATGGGACAGGCTATAACACCATATATTTT
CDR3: CASSQDGTGYNTIYF

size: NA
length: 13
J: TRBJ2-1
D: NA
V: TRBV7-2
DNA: TGTGCCAGCAGCTTAGCGTGGGGCGATGAGCAGTTCTTC
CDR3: CASSLAWGDEQFF

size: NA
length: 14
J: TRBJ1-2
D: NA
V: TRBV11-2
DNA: TGTGCCAGCAGCTTTACGACAGAGAATTATGGCTACACCTTC
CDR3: CASSFTTENYGYTF

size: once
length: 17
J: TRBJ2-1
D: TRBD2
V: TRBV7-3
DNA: TGTGCCAGCAGCCTCCGCCGACTAGCGGGGGTCCACAATGAGCAGTTCTTC
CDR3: CASSLRRLAGVHNEQFF

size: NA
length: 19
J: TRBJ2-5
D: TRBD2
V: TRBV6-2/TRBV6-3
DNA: TGTGCCAGCAGCTTTCTTGGACTAGCGGGGGGCCAATCACAAGAGACCCAGTACTTC
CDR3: CASSFLGLAGGQSQETQYF

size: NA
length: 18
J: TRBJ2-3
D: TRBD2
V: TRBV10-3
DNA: TGTGCCATCAGCCTAGATATTAGCGGGGCCCTAAGCACAGATACGCAGTATTTT
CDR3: CAISLDISGALSTDTQYF

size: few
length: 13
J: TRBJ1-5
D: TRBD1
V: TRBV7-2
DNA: TGTGCCAGCAGCCCAGGGGGCGGACAGCCCCAGCATTTT
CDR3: CASSPGGGQPQHF

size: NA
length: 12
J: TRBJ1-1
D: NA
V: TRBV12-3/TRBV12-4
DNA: TGTGCCAGCAGTATCAGTTACACTGAAGCTTTCTTT
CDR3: CASSISYTEAFF

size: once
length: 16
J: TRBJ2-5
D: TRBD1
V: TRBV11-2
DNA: TGTGCCAGCAGACACGGGACAGGGGGCTGGCAAGAGACCCAGTACTTC
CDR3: CASRHGTGGWQETQYF

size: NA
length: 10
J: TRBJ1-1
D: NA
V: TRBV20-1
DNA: TGCAGTGCAGGGAGAACTGAAGCTTTCTTT
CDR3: CSAGRTEAFF

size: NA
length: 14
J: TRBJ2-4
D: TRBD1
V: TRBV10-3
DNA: TGTGCCATCAGCGCCTCCGGGACAGGGGACATTCAGTACTTC
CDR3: CAISASGTGDIQYF

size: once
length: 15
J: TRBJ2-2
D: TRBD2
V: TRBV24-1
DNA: TGTGCCACCAGTGATTGGACTAGCGGGGCCGGGGAGCTGTTTTTT
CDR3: CATSDWTSGAGELFF

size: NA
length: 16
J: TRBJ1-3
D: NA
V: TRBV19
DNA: TGTGCCAGCACCCAACAGGGCCCGATTTCTGGAAACACCATATATTTT
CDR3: CASTQQGPISGNTIYF

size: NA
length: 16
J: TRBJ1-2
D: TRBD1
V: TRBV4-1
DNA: TGCGCCAGCAGCTGGGCTCCGGACAGGGAAAACTATGGCTACACCTTC
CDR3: CASSWAPDRENYGYTF